The 6 T cell receptor beta chains below all came from one sample that was sequenced in a study of T cells after posttransplantation cyclophosphamide. Profiled with immunoSEQ multiplex PCR; TCRdb holds only in-frame clones, not every one. The sample offers roughly 14,000 clones and no singletons, the top ten holding 20% to 25%. A marrow graft followed busulfan-fludarabine conditioning, with cyclophosphamide on days +3 and +4. Sample: PBMCs, taken 950 to 1,200 days after allogeneic stem cell transplant with posttransplant cyclophosphamide. These receptor sequences come from a female patient in her thirties or forties who received an allogeneic stem cell transplant from a related donor, was CMV-positive, and had no GVHD. Some T cells could come from the graft donor.

This clone occurred many times. The chain couples TRBV27 to TRBJ2-7; tentatively, D is TRBD2 (5 bases). Trimming shortened V by 8 bases and J by 0 bases, and 11 bases separated the two germline ends. This CDR3 has 13 amino acids. Per germline, CDR1 MNHEY and CDR2 SMNVEV (reference sequence). CDR3 in DNA: TGTGCCAGCGCGCCGGGGAGCTCCTACGAGCAGTACTTC. It yields the protein CASAPGSSYEQYF.

At least ten counts were recorded for this clone. The gene calls are TRBV6-5 and TRBJ1-6; the D gene is possibly TRBD1 (5 bases). CDR3 size: 13 residues. Germline-derived CDR1 and CDR2 are MNHEY and SVGAGI. V shed 2 bases and J shed 10 bases, with 9 bases lying between them. This chain's CDR3 is CASSYGAASPLHF. The CDR3 DNA reads TGTGCCAGCAGTTACGGGGCAGCATCACCCCTCCACTTT.

This clone was observed many times. V is TRBV27 and J is TRBJ2-1; 9 bases agree with TRBD2. This CDR3 spans 13 amino acids. V lost 4 bases and J lost 8; bases outside the gene matches: 3. In germline, CDR1 is MNHEY, CDR2 SMNVEV (reference sequence). The CDR3 region is CASSWASGDEQFF. For the CDR3, the DNA is TGTGCCAGCAGTTGGGCTAGCGGGGATGAGCAGTTCTTC.

This clone was seen at least ten times. The chain carries TRBV21-1 and TRBJ1-4. TRBV21-1 is a listed pseudogene. The CDR3 is 13 residues long. The CDR3 loop is CASGGGLNEKLFF. The CDR3 coding sequence is TGTGCCAGCGGGGGAGGACTCAATGAAAAACTGTTTTTT.

The chain combines TRBV7-9 with TRBJ2-1; 13 bases are shared with TRBD2. Germline V gene sequence: CDR1 SEHNR, CDR2 FQNEAQ (reference sequence). The CDR3 consists of 15 residues. The ends lost 5 bases at V and 6 bases at J; junction bases unmatched: 4. The CDR3 reads CASSRGLAGANEQFF. CDR3 nucleotide sequence: TGTGCCAGCAGCCGCGGACTAGCGGGGGCCAATGAGCAGTTCTTC.

This clone was detected only a few times. The gene calls are TRBV2 and TRBJ1-4, with D unresolved. Germline CDR1 and CDR2: SNHLY and FYNNEI. Trimming pared 8 bases from V and 8 bases from J, leaving 21 bases between. This CDR3 spans 15 amino acids. The CDR3 DNA sequence: TGTGCCAGCTGCCAAGATGGGTCGGCGGGCGAAAAACTGTTTTTT. It encodes CASCQDGSAGEKLFF.